One and the same sample provided the 4 T cell receptor beta chains below, sequenced in a study of patients and donors after allogeneic stem cell transplantation. TCRdb re-analysed the RT-PCR reads in MiXCR, keeping a single row per CDR3 protein. In the table there are roughly 880,000 distinct CDR3 sequences, 15% to 20% of which are singletons. The sample was blood, either unsorted or a sorted T cell fraction (not recorded which). Receptor source: a human donor who was either an allogeneic HSCT recipient or a stem cell or donor lymphocyte infusion donor (not recorded which). It is not recorded whose cells these are; they may come from a transplant donor.

The genes are TRBV5-5 and TRBJ2-1; 8 bases fit TRBD2. Per the germline V gene, CDR1 is SGHKS and CDR2 is YYEKEE (reference sequence). CDR3 length: 17 amino acids. Trimming cost V 0 bases and J 3 bases; bases outside gene matches: 8. CDR3 in DNA: TGTGCCAGCAGCTTGGAAGTAGCGGGATATTTCTACAATGAGCAGTTCTTC. It is translated as CASSLEVAGYFYNEQFF.

The rearrangement joins TRBV10-3 to TRBJ2-3; 8 bases match TRBD1. Germline V gives CDR1 ENHRY, CDR2 SYGVKD. With 5 bases clipped from V and 4 bases from J, the junction kept 8 bases outside the gene matches. The CDR3 consists of 15 residues. CDR3 residues: CAISNNRGESDTQYF. CDR3 nucleotide sequence: TGTGCCATCAGTAACAACAGGGGGGAATCAGATACGCAGTATTTT.

The chain uses TRBV5-1 and TRBJ2-7, with D hard to call. V was pared by 2 bases and J by 5 bases, with 11 bases between. This CDR3 is built from 13 residues. From germline, CDR1 is SGHRS and CDR2 YFSETQ. The CDR3 sequence: CASSFRAVDEQYF. Written as DNA, the CDR3 is TGCGCCAGCAGCTTCCGGGCCGTAGACGAGCAGTACTTC. The complete variable domain, with remaining parts taken from reference TRBV5-1 and TRBJ2-7, reads KAGVTQTPRYLIKTRGQQVTLSCSPISGHRSVSWYQQTPGQGLQFLFEYFSETQRNKGNFPGRFSGRQFSNSRSEMNVSTLELGDSALYLCASSFRAVDEQYFGPGTRLTVT.

This clonotype showed up just a few times. This chain links TRBV27 with TRBJ1-5; the match to TRBD1 covers 7 bases. V lost 2 bases, J lost 3 bases, and 4 bases stayed unmatched. The CDR3 is 15 residues long. Per the germline V gene, CDR1 is MNHEY and CDR2 is SMNVEV (reference sequence). CDR3 sequence: CASSLRQGDNQPQHF. The CDR3 nucleotides are TGTGCCAGCAGTTTACGACAGGGTGACAATCAGCCCCAGCATTTT.